This T cell receptor beta chain was recorded in a study of metastatic and nonmetastatic thyroid tumors. This CDR3 is built from 16 residues. V lost 7 bases and J lost 1; bases outside the gene matches: 11. The germline gives CDR1 SNHLY, CDR2 FYNNEI. From the PCR reads, TCRdb re-called clones with MiXCR. This table has 5,800 or so clones, roughly 30% appearing once. Prior to thyroid surgery, none of the patients had received any treatment. The rearrangement uses TRBV2 and TRBJ2-5, with TRBD1 matching over 8 bases. The specimen was tumor tissue. The receptor was isolated from a female donor with papillary thyroid cancer or a benign thyroid nodule (not recorded which). Some clones in this sample may be carry-over from other donors' samples. Here the CDR3 reads CASTGPGQVGQETQYF. In nucleotides, the CDR3 is TGTGCCAGCACTGGCCCGGGACAGGTGGGCCAAGAGACCCAGTACTTC.